This T cell receptor beta chain was profiled in a study of blood T cell repertoires in COVID-19. Background on the study: Acute and convalescent COVID-19 specimens originated in the United States, Italy and Spain. Sample material is recorded as cDNA or gDNA derived from T cells, B-cell-depleted T cells, or PBMCs.

Original analysis: Estimates of nucleated cell counts were drawn from the amplification of reference gene primers. The method was immunoSEQ multiplex PCR; TCRdb's version includes in-frame clones alone and lacks a portion of them. The V and J calls and clone size were taken over from that table, and D and trimming were inferred from the DNA. The sample records roughly 180,000 clones, 70% to 90% being singletons. This CDR3 comprises 13 residues. Germline V gene lookup returns CDR1 MNHEY and CDR2 SMNVEV (reference sequence). J lost 7 bases, V lost 5 bases, and 3 bases had no gene match. The sequence was collected from a man in his forties or fifties who had recovered from COVID-19. Sequenced input: peripheral blood. This chain links TRBV27 with TRBJ1-2; 11 bases fit TRBD1. The CDR3 DNA is TGTGCCAGCAGTGGACAGGGGGCATTTGGCTACACCTTC. The encoded protein is CASSGQGAFGYTF.